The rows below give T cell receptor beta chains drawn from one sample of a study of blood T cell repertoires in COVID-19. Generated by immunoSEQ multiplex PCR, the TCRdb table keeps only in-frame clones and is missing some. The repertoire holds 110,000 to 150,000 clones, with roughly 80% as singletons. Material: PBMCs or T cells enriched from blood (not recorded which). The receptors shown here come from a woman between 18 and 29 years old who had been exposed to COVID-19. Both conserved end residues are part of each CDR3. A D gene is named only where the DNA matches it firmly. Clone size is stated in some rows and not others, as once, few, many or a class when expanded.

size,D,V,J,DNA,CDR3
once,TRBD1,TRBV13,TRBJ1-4,TGTGCCAGCAGCCGACAGGGAACAACTAATGAAAAACTGTTTTTT,CASSRQGTTNEKLFF
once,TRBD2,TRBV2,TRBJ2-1,TGTGCCAGCGCGAAGGTCCTAGCGGGAGGGGGGCAGTTCTTC,CASAKVLAGGGQFF
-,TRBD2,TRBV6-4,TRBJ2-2,TGTGCCAGCAGTCCCGGACTAGCGGGAGTTGGCGGGGAGCTGTTTTTT,CASSPGLAGVGGELFF
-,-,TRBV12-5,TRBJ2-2,TGTGCTAGTGGTTTTCTCACCGGGGAGCTGTTTTTT,CASGFLTGELFF
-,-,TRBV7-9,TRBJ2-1,TGTGCCAGCAGCTCCCTTCGAGAAGCTGAGCAGTTCTTC,CASSSLREAEQFF
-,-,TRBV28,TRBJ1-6,TGTGCCAGCAGTGCCCGAGGGGGTTCGGATTCACCCCTCCACTTT,CASSARGGSDSPLHF
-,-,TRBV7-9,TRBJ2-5,TGTGCCAGCAGCTCCTTCAGAAACCAAGAGACCCAGTACTTC,CASSSFRNQETQYF
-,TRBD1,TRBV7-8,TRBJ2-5,TGTGCCAGCAGCCCAGAGGACAGGGGAGAGACCCAGTACTTC,CASSPEDRGETQYF
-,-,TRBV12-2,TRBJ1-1,TGTGCAAGTCGCTTCACCAGACCGCAGACAGGGCAGAACACTGAAGCTTTCTTT,CASRFTRPQTGQNTEAFF
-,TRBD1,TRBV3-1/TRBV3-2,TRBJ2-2,TGTGCCAGCAGCCAATCCCGGGACAGGAGATACACCGGGGAGCTGTTTTTT,CASSQSRDRRYTGELFF
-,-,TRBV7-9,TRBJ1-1,TGTGCCAGCAGCTTAGACGGGATGAAGAACACTGAAGCTTTCTTT,CASSLDGMKNTEAFF
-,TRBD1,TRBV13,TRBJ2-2,TGTGCCAGCAGCGGACAGGACAGGGCATACACCGGGGAGCTGTTTTTT,CASSGQDRAYTGELFF
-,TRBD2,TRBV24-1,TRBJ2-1,TGTGCCACCAGTGATTCCAGGGTAGCGGGTTACAATGAGCAGTTCTTC,CATSDSRVAGYNEQFF
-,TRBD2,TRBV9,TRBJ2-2,TGTGCCAGCAGCGTAGGGTTAGCGGGATTCACCGGGGAGCTGTTTTTT,CASSVGLAGFTGELFF
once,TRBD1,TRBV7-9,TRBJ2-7,TGTGCCAGCAGGGGACAGGGCAGTTACGAGCAGTACTTC,CASRGQGSYEQYF
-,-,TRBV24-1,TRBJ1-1,TGTGCCACCAGTGATTTAGCAGGGAACGATTTCTTT,CATSDLAGNDFF